This T cell receptor (beta chain) is from a study of CXCR3 chemokines and chemotherapy response in bladder cancer (dated by TCRdb to between 2022 and 2023). General notes on the study: The study examined whether intratumoral CXCR3 chemokine system activity predicted chemotherapy response in human bladder cancer.

The method was PCR. The data were produced on an Illumina HiSeq 2500. TCRdb reprocessing: public reads trimmed at Q25 with fastp, clones called with MiXCR, in-frame beta chains kept. Each CDR3 protein appears once, grouped with its most common genes and DNA. For this sample the table gives approximately 2,300 distinct CDR3 sequences, of which about 7% were detected only once. About 32% of the sample is held by the ten biggest clonotypes. Measured from the cysteine to the phenylalanine, the CDR3 is 15 residues long. Here the CDR3 DNA is all that survives: 45 bases in frame from base 1. Trimming at the junction amounts to 2 bases on V and 0 bases on J, and the germline ends lie 11 bases apart. The germline V gene provides CDR1 SGHDT and CDR2 YYEEEE. This clonotype was observed many times. Its antigen has not been determined. There are no base qualities to consult, and no much larger clone falls within one base.

The sample was gathered from a patient whose treatment included neoadjuvant chemotherapy. The V and J segments used are TRBV5-6 and TRBJ1-2; a tentative D call is TRBD1 (5 bases match). This TCR derives from a human donor with bladder cancer that responded to neoadjuvant chemotherapy. At the DNA level, the sequence is TGTGCCAGCAGCTTTAGGGGTGTAGCTAACTATGGCTACACCTTC. Its amino acids are CASSFRGVANYGYTF.